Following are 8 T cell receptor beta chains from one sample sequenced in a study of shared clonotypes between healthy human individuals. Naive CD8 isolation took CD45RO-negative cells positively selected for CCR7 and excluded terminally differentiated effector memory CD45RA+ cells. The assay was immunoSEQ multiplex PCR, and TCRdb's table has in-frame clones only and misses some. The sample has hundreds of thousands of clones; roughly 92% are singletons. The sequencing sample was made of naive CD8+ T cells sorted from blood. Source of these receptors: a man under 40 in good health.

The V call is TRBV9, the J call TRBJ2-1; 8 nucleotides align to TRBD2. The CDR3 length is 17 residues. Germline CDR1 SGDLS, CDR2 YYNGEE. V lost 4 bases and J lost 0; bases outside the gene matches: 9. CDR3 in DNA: TGTGCCAGCAGCCTAGTAGGGACTAGAAGCTCCTACAATGAGCAGTTCTTC. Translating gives CASSLVGTRSSYNEQFF. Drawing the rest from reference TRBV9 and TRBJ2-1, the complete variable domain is DSGVTQTPKHLITATGQRVTLRCSPRSGDLSVYWYQQSLDQGLQFLIQYYNGEERAKGNILERFSAQQFPDLHSELNLSSLELGDSALYFCASSLVGTRSSYNEQFFGPGTRLTVL.

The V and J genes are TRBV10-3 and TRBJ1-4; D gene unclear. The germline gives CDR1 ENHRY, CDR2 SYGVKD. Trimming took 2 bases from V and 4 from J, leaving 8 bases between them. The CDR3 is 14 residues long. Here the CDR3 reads CAISEDGSNEKLFF. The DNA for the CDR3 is TGTGCCATCAGTGAGGACGGAAGTAATGAAAAACTGTTTTTT.

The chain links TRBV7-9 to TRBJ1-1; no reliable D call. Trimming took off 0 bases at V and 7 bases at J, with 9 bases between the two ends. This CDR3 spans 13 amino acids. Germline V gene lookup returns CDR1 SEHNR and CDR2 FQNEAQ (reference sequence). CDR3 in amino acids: CASSLAGTLEAFF. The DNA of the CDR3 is TGTGCCAGCAGCTTAGCGGGAACACTTGAAGCTTTCTTT.

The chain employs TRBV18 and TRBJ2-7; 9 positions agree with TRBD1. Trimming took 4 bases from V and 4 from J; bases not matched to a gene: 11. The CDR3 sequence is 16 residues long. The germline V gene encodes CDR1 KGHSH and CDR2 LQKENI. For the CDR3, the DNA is TGTGCCAGCTCACACGATCTGGGACAGGGCCCTTACGAGCAGTACTTC. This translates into CASSHDLGQGPYEQYF.

CDR3 protein: CASSFFPSTDTQYF. The CDR3 region has the DNA TGTGCCAGCAGTTTTTTTCCTAGCACAGATACGCAGTATTTT. The chain recombines TRBV27 with TRBJ2-3, with D uncertain. Between the trimmed V and J ends, which lost 3 bases and 0 bases, there was a span of 7 bases. Germline values: CDR1 MNHEY, CDR2 SMNVEV (reference sequence). The CDR3 is 14 residues long.

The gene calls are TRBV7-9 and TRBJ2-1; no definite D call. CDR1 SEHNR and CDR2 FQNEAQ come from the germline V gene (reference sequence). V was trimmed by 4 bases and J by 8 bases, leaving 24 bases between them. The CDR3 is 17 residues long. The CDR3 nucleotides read TGTGCCAGCAGCTCTTTAGACACGATGCCCCACAAGGATGAGCAGTTCTTC. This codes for CASSSLDTMPHKDEQFF.

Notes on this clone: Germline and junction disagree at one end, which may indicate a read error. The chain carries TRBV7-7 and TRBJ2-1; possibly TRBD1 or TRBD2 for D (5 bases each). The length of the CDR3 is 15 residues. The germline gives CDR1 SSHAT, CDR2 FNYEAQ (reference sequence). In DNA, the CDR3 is TGTGCTAGCAGCCAGGGATTAATGGGTAGCGATGAGCAGTTCTTC. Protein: CASSQGLMGSDEQFF.

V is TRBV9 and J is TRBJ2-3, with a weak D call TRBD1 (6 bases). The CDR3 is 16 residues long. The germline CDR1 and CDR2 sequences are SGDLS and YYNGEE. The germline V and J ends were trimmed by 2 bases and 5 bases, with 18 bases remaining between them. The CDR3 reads CASSVRGHRALDTQYF. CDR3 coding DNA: TGTGCCAGCAGCGTCCGGGGCCACAGGGCTTTAGATACGCAGTATTTT.